The rows below give T cell receptor beta chains drawn from one sample of a study of CD8+CD57+ T cells in acquired aplastic anemia. A single record per CDR3 protein comes from TCRdb applying MiXCR to the reads. Of roughly 420,000 distinct CDR3 sequences listed, about two thirds are singletons. Sequenced input: sorted CD4+, CD8+, or CD8+CD57+ T cells (not recorded which) from PBMCs. The receptors were sampled from a human donor in good health, serving as a control. Both conserved end residues are part of each CDR3. The D gene is left open where the match is weak. Part of the rows lack a size; the others show once, few, many or a class for expanded clones.

j_call: TRBJ1-5
clone_size: NA
cdr3_length: 14
v_call: TRBV7-2
d_call: NA
cdr3_nt: TGTGCCAGCAGCTCGACGGACCGCGAAGAGACCCAGCATTTT
cdr3_aa: CASSSTDREETQHF

j_call: TRBJ2-3
clone_size: once
cdr3_length: 14
v_call: TRBV7-9
d_call: NA
cdr3_nt: TGTGCCAGCAGCTTAACGGGGGCGGTCCAAGAGACCCAGTTT
cdr3_aa: CASSLTGAVQETQF

j_call: TRBJ1-4
clone_size: NA
cdr3_length: 14
v_call: TRBV7-2
d_call: NA
cdr3_nt: TGCGCCAGCAGCTTCGCCGGGACAAACAATAAGCAGTTTTTT
cdr3_aa: CASSFAGTNNKQFF

j_call: TRBJ1-2
clone_size: NA
cdr3_length: 13
v_call: TRBV11-3
d_call: NA
cdr3_nt: TGTGCCAGCAGCCGAAGCGTGACTGATGGCTACACCTTC
cdr3_aa: CASSRSVTDGYTF

j_call: TRBJ1-2
clone_size: few
cdr3_length: 12
v_call: TRBV19
d_call: NA
cdr3_nt: TGTGCCAGTAGCCGGGCTGGCTATGGCTACACCTTC
cdr3_aa: CASSRAGYGYTF

j_call: TRBJ2-7
clone_size: NA
cdr3_length: 14
v_call: TRBV30
d_call: NA
cdr3_nt: TGTGCCTGGAGTATAAAGGGGCATGAGTACGAGCAGTACTTC
cdr3_aa: CAWSIKGHEYEQYF

j_call: TRBJ1-1
clone_size: many
cdr3_length: 12
v_call: TRBV24-1
d_call: NA
cdr3_nt: TGTGCCACCAGTGAACGAGACACTGAAGCTTTCTTT
cdr3_aa: CATSERDTEAFF

j_call: TRBJ2-7
clone_size: few
cdr3_length: 13
v_call: TRBV7-6
d_call: NA
cdr3_nt: TGTGCCAGCAGCCCCCCCGATAGGTACGAGCAGTACTTC
cdr3_aa: CASSPPDRYEQYF

j_call: TRBJ1-3
clone_size: many
cdr3_length: 16
v_call: TRBV7-9
d_call: NA
cdr3_nt: TGTGCCAGCAGCTGCTCTCGGCCAAGCTCTGGAAACACCATATATTTT
cdr3_aa: CASSCSRPSSGNTIYF

j_call: TRBJ2-5
clone_size: NA
cdr3_length: 14
v_call: TRBV20-1
d_call: TRBD2
cdr3_nt: TGCAGCGTTGAAGGCCCAGCGGGGGGGGAGACCCAGTACTTC
cdr3_aa: CSVEGPAGGETQYF

j_call: TRBJ1-1
clone_size: NA
cdr3_length: 13
v_call: TRBV5-1
d_call: NA
cdr3_nt: TGCGCCAGCAGCCAGGGCCCAAGTTACGAAGCTTTCTTT
cdr3_aa: CASSQGPSYEAFF

j_call: TRBJ1-2
clone_size: NA
cdr3_length: 13
v_call: TRBV9
d_call: NA
cdr3_nt: TGTGCCAGCAGCGTAGGAACGGAGGATGGCTACACCTTC
cdr3_aa: CASSVGTEDGYTF

j_call: TRBJ2-5
clone_size: NA
cdr3_length: 14
v_call: TRBV7-2
d_call: TRBD1
cdr3_nt: TGTGCCAGCAGAGTTGACAGGGGAATAGAGACCCAGTACTTC
cdr3_aa: CASRVDRGIETQYF

j_call: TRBJ2-7
clone_size: NA
cdr3_length: 12
v_call: TRBV12-5
d_call: NA
cdr3_nt: TGTGCTAGTGGTTTGTGGGGGGTCGAGCAGTACTTC
cdr3_aa: CASGLWGVEQYF

j_call: TRBJ2-1
clone_size: NA
cdr3_length: 12
v_call: TRBV19
d_call: NA
cdr3_nt: TGTGCCAGTAGTCCCCCAGGGTATGAGCAGTTCTTC
cdr3_aa: CASSPPGYEQFF

j_call: TRBJ1-2
clone_size: NA
cdr3_length: 16
v_call: TRBV29-1
d_call: NA
cdr3_nt: TGCAGCACCAGGGATTGGCGGGGGGGCGCTAACTATGGCTACACCTTC
cdr3_aa: CSTRDWRGGANYGYTF

j_call: TRBJ2-1
clone_size: NA
cdr3_length: 16
v_call: TRBV5-1
d_call: TRBD2
cdr3_nt: TGCGCCAGCAGCTTGGCTAGCGGAGCGAAACAGAATGAGCAGTTCTTC
cdr3_aa: CASSLASGAKQNEQFF

j_call: TRBJ2-1
clone_size: NA
cdr3_length: 15
v_call: TRBV7-8
d_call: NA
cdr3_nt: TGTGCCAGCAGCCCAGAACAGGGTGGGTCCAATGAGCAGTTCTTC
cdr3_aa: CASSPEQGGSNEQFF

j_call: TRBJ2-6
clone_size: NA
cdr3_length: 15
v_call: TRBV9
d_call: NA
cdr3_nt: TGTGCCAGCAGCGGGGCGAGACCGGGGGGCGACGGCTTGACTTTC
cdr3_aa: CASSGARPGGDGLTF

j_call: TRBJ2-7
clone_size: NA
cdr3_length: 16
v_call: TRBV24-1
d_call: NA
cdr3_nt: TGTGCCACCAGTGACACGACGGGGGCCAAAAGCTACGAGCAGTACTTC
cdr3_aa: CATSDTTGAKSYEQYF